This entry concerns a single TCR beta chain. The data originate from a study of blood T cell repertoires in COVID-19. Germline V CDR1 and CDR2: MNHEY, SVGAGI. The CDR3 sequence is 16 residues long. Losses at the gene ends were 4 bases for V and 0 bases for J; bases not matched to a gene: 5. TCRdb's copy holds only in-frame clones and misses some; the assay was immunoSEQ multiplex PCR. The repertoire holds about 150,000 clones, with approximately 87% as singletons. This TCR was sampled from a woman in her forties or fifties who had recovered from COVID-19. Source material: PBMCs or T cells enriched from blood (not recorded which). The V gene is TRBV6-5, the J gene TRBJ2-3; 9 nucleotides match TRBD2. As DNA, the CDR3 is TGTGCCAGCAGTTCCCCTAGCGGGGTTAGCACAGATACGCAGTATTTT. This sequence encodes CASSSPSGVSTDTQYF.